The 7 T cell receptor beta chains below were found in one sample sequenced in a study of T cell changes during pregnancy in multiple sclerosis. Using immunoSEQ multiplex PCR, the repertoire was profiled, and TCRdb retains in-frame clones only, with some absent. The sample lists around 64,000 clones, about 93% seen once, with roughly 2.7% in the top ten. The material was CD8+ T cells from peripheral blood mononuclear cells, obtained in the third trimester of pregnancy. The origin of the receptors is a female donor with multiple sclerosis, enrolled in a pregnancy study.

The rearrangement uses TRBV7-6 and TRBJ2-3; unclear D gene. Germline CDR1 is SGHVS and CDR2 is FNYEAQ. The V end lost 1 base, the J end lost 4 bases, and 6 bases lay between the germline ends. This CDR3 region has 13 residues. CDR3 sequence reads: CASSLDLPDTQYF. DNA of the CDR3: TGTGCCAGCAGCTTAGATCTCCCAGATACGCAGTATTTT.

J is TRBJ1-1 and V is TRBV16; no clear D gene. The CDR3 loop spans 15 amino acids. CDR1 is KGHSY and CDR2 is FQNENV in the germline V gene. With 4 bases removed from V and 5 bases from J, the gap between germline ends came to 17 bases. CDR3 sequence (DNA): TGTGCCAGCAGCCCTGCGGGAGCCCATCGTACTGAAGCTTTCTTT. Translating gives CASSPAGAHRTEAFF.

The chain links TRBV2 to TRBJ1-3, with D possibly matching TRBD1 (6 bases). V lost 6 bases, J lost 4 bases, and 13 bases lay in between. The V gene's germline CDR1 is SNHLY and CDR2 FYNNEI. The CDR3 spans 14 residues. CDR3 in DNA: TGTGCCAGCAGCCACAGGGAACGGGGAAACACCATATATTTT. It yields the protein CASSHRERGNTIYF.

CDR3 sequence: CASSKAGTLNTGELFF. CDR3 nucleotides: TGTGCCAGCAGTAAAGCCGGGACTCTTAACACCGGGGAGCTGTTTTTT. The genes are TRBV21-1 and TRBJ2-2; the table's D call, TRBD2, was not checked against the DNA. TRBV21-1 is an annotated pseudogene. The CDR3 sequence is 16 residues long.

The V and J genes are TRBV30 and TRBJ2-1, with TRBD1 matching over 10 bases. The V gene end was trimmed by 2 bases and the J gene end by 7 bases; junction bases not matched to a gene: 2. The CDR3 extends over 13 amino acids. Germline V lookup: CDR1 GTSNPN, CDR2 SVGIG (reference sequence). CDR3 bases: TGTGCCTGGAGTCCGGACAGGGGGAATGAGCAGTTCTTC. Protein product: CAWSPDRGNEQFF. Full variable domain (rest looked up from reference TRBV30 and TRBJ2-1): SQTIHQWPATLVQPVGSPLSLECTVEGTSNPNLYWYRQAAGRGLQLLFYSVGIGQISSEVPQNLSASRPQDRQFILSSKKLLLSDSGFYLCAWSPDRGNEQFFGPGTRLTVL.

The rearrangement joins TRBV27 to TRBJ2-3, with D possibly TRBD2 on 5 matching bases. V lost 1 base, J lost 0 bases, and 17 bases lay in between. The CDR3 extends over 18 amino acids. The germline gives CDR1 MNHEY, CDR2 SMNVEV (reference sequence). CDR3 loop: CASSLFASTLGSTDTQYF. CDR3 in DNA: TGTGCCAGCAGTTTATTCGCTAGCACCCTTGGCAGCACAGATACGCAGTATTTT.

V gene TRBV15 combines with J gene TRBJ2-7, with D possibly matching TRBD2 (6 bases). CDR1 and CDR2 from the germline V gene are LNHNV and YYDKDF (reference sequence). The CDR3 is 14 amino acids. V was pared by 3 bases and J by 0 bases, with 9 bases between. The CDR3 here is CATSSRDSSYEQYF. CDR3 bases: TGTGCCACCAGCAGCCGGGACTCCTCCTACGAGCAGTACTTC.